This T cell receptor (beta chain) was retrieved from a study of T-cell memory formation after mild COVID-19. Study information: Most TCR clusters belonged to a single donor. The study, taken as a whole, reports: Later expanders leaned toward CD4+, whereas clones contracting from day 15 to 85 were balanced CD4/CD8. CM and EM subsets held most contracting CD4+ clones; EMRA held CD8+ ones. Researchers found some responding clones in pre-infection memory, a sign that cross-reactive memory joined.

This clonotype has just a few counts. Its antigen is not known. The CDR3 runs 14 residues. The V end lost 5 bases, the J end lost 0 bases, and 8 bases lay between the germline ends. The germline CDR1 and CDR2 sequences are LNHDA and SQIVND (reference sequence). TCRdb reprocessed the 5' RACE reads via MiXCR and lists one record per CDR3 protein. The sample has about 200,000 distinct CDR3 sequences, over 9% seen once. This TCR derives from a man aged 18 to 29 who had mild COVID-19 (a few samples of this study predate the infection). Cell type and time point are not known. The V and J genes are TRBV19 and TRBJ1-5; D unclear. The sequenced sample consisted of PBMCs or a T cell subset sorted from them (not recorded which). The CDR3 sequence is CASSGSFSNQPQHF. The CDR3 DNA is TGTGCCAGTAGTGGCAGCTTTAGCAATCAGCCCCAGCATTTT.